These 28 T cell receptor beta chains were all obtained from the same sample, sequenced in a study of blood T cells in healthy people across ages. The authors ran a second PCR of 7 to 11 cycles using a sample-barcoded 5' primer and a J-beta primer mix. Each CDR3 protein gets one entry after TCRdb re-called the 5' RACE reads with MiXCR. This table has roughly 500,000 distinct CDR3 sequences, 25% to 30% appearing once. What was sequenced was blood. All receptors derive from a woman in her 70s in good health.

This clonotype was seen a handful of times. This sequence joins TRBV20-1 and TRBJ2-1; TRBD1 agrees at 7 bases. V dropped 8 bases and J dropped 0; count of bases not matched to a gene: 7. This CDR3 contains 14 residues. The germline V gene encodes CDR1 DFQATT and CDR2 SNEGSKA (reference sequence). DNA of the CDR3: TGCAGTACGACAGGGATAAGCTCCTACAATGAGCAGTTCTTC. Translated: CSTTGISSYNEQFF.

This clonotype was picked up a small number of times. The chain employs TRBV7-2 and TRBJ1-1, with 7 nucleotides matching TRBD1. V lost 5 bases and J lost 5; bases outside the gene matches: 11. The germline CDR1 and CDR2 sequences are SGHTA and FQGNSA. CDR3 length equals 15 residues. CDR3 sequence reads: CASSPSGGGWTEAFF. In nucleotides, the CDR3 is TGTGCCAGCAGCCCGAGTGGAGGGGGCTGGACTGAAGCTTTCTTT.

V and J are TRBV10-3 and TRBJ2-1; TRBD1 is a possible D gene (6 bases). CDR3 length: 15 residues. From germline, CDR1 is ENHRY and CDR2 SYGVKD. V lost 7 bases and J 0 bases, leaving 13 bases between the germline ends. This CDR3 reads CAITSGTTSYNEQFF. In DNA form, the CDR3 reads TGTGCCATCACTTCCGGGACAACCTCCTACAATGAGCAGTTCTTC.

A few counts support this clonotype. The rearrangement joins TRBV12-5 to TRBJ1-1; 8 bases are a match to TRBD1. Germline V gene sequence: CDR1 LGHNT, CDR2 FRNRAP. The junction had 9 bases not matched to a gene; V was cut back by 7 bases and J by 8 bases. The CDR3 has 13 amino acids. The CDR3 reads CASAPQGGAEAFF. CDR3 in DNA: TGTGCTAGTGCCCCACAGGGGGGGGCAGAAGCTTTCTTT.

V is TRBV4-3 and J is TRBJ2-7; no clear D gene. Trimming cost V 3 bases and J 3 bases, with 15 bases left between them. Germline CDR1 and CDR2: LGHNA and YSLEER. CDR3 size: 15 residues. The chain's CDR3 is CASSQGLDPRYEQYF. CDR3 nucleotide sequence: TGCGCCAGCAGCCAGGGTCTAGACCCTCGCTACGAGCAGTACTTC.

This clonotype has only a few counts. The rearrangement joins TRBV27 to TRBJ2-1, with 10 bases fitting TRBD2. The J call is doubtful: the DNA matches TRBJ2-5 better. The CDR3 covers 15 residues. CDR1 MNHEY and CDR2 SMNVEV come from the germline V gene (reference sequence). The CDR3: CASSFLAGAQETQYF. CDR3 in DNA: TGTGCCAGCAGTTTTCTAGCGGGGGCCCAAGAGACCCAGTACTTC.

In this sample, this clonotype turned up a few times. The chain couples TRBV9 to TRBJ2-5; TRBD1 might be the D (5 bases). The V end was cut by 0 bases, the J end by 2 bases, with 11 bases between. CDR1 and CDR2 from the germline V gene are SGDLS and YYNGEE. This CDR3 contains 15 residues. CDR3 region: CASSVGIDRQETQYF. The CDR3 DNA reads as TGTGCCAGCAGCGTAGGTATAGACAGACAAGAGACCCAGTACTTC.

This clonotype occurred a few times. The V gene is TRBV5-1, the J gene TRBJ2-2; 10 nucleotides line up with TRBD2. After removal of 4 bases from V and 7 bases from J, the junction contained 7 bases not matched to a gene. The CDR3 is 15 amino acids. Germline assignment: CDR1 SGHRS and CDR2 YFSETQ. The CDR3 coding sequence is TGCGCCAGCAGCCTTACTAGCGGGGCTGGCGGGGAGCTGTTTTTT. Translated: CASSLTSGAGGELFF. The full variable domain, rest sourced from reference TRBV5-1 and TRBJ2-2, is KAGVTQTPRYLIKTRGQQVTLSCSPISGHRSVSWYQQTPGQGLQFLFEYFSETQRNKGNFPGRFSGRQFSNSRSEMNVSTLELGDSALYLCASSLTSGAGGELFFGEGSRLTVL.

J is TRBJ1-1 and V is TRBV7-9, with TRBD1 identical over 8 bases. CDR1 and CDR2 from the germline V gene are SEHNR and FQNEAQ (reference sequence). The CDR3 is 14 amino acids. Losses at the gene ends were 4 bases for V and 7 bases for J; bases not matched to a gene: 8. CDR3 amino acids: CASSSTGGGLEAFF. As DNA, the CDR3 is TGTGCCAGCAGCTCCACAGGGGGGGGACTTGAAGCTTTCTTT.

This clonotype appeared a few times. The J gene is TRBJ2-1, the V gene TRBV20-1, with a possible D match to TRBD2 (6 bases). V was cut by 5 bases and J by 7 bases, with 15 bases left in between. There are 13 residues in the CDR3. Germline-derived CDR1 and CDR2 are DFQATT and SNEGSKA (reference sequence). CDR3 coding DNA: TGCAGTGCTTCCAGGGCGGGGAGGAATGAGCAGTTCTTC. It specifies CSASRAGRNEQFF.

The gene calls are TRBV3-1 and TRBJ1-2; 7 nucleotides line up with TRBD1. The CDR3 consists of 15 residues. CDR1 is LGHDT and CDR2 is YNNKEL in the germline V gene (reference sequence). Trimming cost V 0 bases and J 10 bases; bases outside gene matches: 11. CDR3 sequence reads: CASSQDRTGSRDYTF. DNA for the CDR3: TGTGCCAGCAGCCAAGATCGGACAGGCTCCAGAGACTACACCTTC.

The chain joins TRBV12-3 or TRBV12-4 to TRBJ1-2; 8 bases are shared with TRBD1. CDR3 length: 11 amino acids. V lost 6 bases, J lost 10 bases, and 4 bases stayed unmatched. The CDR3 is CASSRRGPYTF. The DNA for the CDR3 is TGTGCCAGCAGCCGCAGGGGGCCCTACACCTTC.

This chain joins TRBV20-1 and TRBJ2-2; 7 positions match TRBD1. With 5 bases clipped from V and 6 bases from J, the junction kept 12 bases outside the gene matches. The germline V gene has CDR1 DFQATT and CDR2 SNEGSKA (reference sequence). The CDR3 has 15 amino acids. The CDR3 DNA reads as TGCAGTGCTCGTAACGGACAGGTTAACGCCGGGGAGCTGTTTTTT. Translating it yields CSARNGQVNAGELFF.

The CDR3 sequence is CASREVGDTDTQYF. The CDR3 DNA reads TGTGCCTCCCGGGAGGTGGGGGACACAGATACGCAGTATTTT. This chain uses TRBV10-3 with TRBJ2-3; the match to TRBD2 covers 7 bases. Trimming removed 11 bases from V and 2 bases from J; junction bases left unmatched: 10. Germline values: CDR1 ENHRY, CDR2 SYGVKD. The CDR3 loop spans 14 amino acids.

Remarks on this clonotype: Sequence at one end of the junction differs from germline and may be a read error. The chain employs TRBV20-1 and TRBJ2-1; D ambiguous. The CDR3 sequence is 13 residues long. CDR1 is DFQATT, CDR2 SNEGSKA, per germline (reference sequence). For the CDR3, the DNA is TGCAGTGCTGGCAGTTCCTCCTACAATGGGCAGTTCTTC. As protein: CSAGSSSYNGQFF.

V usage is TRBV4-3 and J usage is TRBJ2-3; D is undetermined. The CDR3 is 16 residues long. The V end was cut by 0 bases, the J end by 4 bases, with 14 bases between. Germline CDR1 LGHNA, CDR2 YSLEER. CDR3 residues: CASSQDLGSPADTQYF. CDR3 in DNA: TGCGCCAGCAGCCAAGATTTAGGGTCCCCCGCAGATACGCAGTATTTT.

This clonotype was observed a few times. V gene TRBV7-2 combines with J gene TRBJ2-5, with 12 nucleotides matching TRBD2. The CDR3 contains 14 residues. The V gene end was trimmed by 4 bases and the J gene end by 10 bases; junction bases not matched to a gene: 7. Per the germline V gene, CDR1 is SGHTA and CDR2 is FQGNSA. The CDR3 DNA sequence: TGTGCCAGCAGCTCCCTAGCGGGGGGGCCAGTCCAGTACTTC. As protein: CASSSLAGGPVQYF.

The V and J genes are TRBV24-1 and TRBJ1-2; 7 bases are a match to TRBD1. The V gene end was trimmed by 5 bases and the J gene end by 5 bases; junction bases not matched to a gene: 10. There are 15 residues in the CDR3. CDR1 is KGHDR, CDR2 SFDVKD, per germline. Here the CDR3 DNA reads TGTGCCACCAGTGGTTCCGGGACAGCTGGGTATGGCTACACCTTC. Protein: CATSGSGTAGYGYTF.

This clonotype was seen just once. CDR3 nucleotides: TGTGCCAGCAGTTTTACCGCGGGACGTTCACCCCTCCACTTT. Encoded protein: CASSFTAGRSPLHF. The J gene is TRBJ1-6, the V gene TRBV27, with a weak D call TRBD1 (5 bases). Trimming took off 3 bases at V and 9 bases at J, with 12 bases between the two ends. The CDR3 is 14 amino acids. In germline, CDR1 is MNHEY, CDR2 SMNVEV (reference sequence).

The CDR3 DNA reads TGCGCCAGCAGCCCCGGGAGAGGGATTCGAGAGACCCAGTACTTC. It codes for CASSPGRGIRETQYF. The chain employs TRBV5-1 and TRBJ2-5; TRBD2 is a possible D gene (6 bases). V shed 4 bases and J shed 4 bases, with 17 bases lying between them. This CDR3 has 15 residues. Per germline, CDR1 SGHRS and CDR2 YFSETQ.

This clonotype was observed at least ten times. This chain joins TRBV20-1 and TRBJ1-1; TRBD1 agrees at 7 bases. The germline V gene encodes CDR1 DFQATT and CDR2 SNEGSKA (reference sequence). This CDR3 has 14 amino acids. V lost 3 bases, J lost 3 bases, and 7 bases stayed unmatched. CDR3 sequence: CSASGGQGDTEAFF. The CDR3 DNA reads TGCAGTGCTAGCGGGGGGCAGGGGGACACTGAAGCTTTCTTT.

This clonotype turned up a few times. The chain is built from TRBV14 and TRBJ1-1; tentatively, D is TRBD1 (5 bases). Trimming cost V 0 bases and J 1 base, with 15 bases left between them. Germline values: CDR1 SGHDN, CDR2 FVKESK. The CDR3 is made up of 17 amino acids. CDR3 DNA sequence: TGTGCCAGCAGCCAAGAACTAGGAAGGGGAGGGAACACTGAAGCTTTCTTT. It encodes CASSQELGRGGNTEAFF. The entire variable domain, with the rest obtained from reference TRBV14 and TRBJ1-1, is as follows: EAGVTQFPSHSVIEKGQTVTLRCDPISGHDNLYWYRRVMGKEIKFLLHFVKESKQDESGMPNNRFLAERTGGTYSTLKVQPAELEDSGVYFCASSQELGRGGNTEAFFGQGTRLTVV.

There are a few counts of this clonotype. DNA of the CDR3: TGTGCCAGCAGCGCCACGACTAAAACTAATGAAAAACTGTTTTTT. Its translation: CASSATTKTNEKLFF. The chain couples TRBV9 to TRBJ1-4, with D hard to call. The V and J ends lost 3 bases and 1 base respectively, with 10 bases between them. The CDR3 is 15 amino acids. Germline CDR1 reads SGDLS; CDR2 reads YYNGEE.

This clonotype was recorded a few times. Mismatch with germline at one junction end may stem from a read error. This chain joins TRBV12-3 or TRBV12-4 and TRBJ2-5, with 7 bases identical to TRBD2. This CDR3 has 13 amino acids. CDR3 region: CAGSPTSAETQYF. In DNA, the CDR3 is TGTGCCGGCAGCCCCACTAGCGCTGAGACCCAGTACTTC.

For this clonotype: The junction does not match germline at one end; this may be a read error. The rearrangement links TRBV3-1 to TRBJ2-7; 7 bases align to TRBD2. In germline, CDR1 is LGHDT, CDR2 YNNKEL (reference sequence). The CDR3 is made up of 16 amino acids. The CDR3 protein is CASTQRGSGQTYEQYF. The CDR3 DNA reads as TGTGCCAGCACCCAACGGGGTAGCGGGCAAACCTACGAGCAGTACTTC.

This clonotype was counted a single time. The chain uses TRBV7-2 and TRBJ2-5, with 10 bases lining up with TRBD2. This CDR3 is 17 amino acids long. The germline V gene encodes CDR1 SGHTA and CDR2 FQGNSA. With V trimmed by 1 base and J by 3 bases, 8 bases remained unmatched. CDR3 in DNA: TGTGCCAGCAGCTTAGGTGTTAGCGGGGGGATGGAAGAGACCCAGTACTTC. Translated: CASSLGVSGGMEETQYF. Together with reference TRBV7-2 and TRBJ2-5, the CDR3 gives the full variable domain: GAGVSQSPSNKVTEKGKDVELRCDPISGHTALYWYRQSLGQGLEFLIYFQGNSAPDKSGLPSDRFSAERTGGSVSTLTIQRTQQEDSAVYLCASSLGVSGGMEETQYFGPGTRLLVL.

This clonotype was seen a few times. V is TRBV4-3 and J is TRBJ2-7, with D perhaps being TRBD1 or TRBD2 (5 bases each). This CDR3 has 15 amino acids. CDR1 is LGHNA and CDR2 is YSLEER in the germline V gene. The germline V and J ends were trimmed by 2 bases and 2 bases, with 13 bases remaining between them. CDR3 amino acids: CASSQSGVGPYEQYF. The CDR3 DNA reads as TGCGCCAGCAGCCAATCTGGGGTGGGACCCTACGAGCAGTACTTC.

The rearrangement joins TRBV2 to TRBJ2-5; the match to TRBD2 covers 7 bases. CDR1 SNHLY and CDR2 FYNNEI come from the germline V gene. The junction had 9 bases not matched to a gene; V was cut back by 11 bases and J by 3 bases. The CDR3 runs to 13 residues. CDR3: CAGAYGLEETQYF. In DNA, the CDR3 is TGTGCCGGTGCCTACGGACTAGAAGAGACCCAGTACTTC.